This TCR beta chain was found in a study of T cells after yellow fever vaccination. Overall study results and limits: It was a weaker secondary response, yet one that peaked faster, at day 5 versus 15.

The V gene lost 5 bases and the J gene lost 4 bases, with 3 bases spanning the gap. This CDR3 contains 10 residues. One entry per CDR3 protein, called by TCRdb with MiXCR from the 5' RACE reads. The data contain hundreds of thousands of distinct CDR3 sequences, 20% to 25% of them singletons. Points on this clonotype: No antigen is known for it.

The sequence derives from a man younger than 35 who received the YFV17D yellow fever vaccine. J is TRBJ2-7 and V is TRBV12-3 or TRBV12-4; D ambiguous. The sequenced sample was PBMCs, obtained about 20 days after the first yellow fever vaccination. The chain's CDR3 is CASSLYEQYF. The CDR3 DNA sequence: TGTGCCAGCAGTCTGTACGAGCAGTACTTC.